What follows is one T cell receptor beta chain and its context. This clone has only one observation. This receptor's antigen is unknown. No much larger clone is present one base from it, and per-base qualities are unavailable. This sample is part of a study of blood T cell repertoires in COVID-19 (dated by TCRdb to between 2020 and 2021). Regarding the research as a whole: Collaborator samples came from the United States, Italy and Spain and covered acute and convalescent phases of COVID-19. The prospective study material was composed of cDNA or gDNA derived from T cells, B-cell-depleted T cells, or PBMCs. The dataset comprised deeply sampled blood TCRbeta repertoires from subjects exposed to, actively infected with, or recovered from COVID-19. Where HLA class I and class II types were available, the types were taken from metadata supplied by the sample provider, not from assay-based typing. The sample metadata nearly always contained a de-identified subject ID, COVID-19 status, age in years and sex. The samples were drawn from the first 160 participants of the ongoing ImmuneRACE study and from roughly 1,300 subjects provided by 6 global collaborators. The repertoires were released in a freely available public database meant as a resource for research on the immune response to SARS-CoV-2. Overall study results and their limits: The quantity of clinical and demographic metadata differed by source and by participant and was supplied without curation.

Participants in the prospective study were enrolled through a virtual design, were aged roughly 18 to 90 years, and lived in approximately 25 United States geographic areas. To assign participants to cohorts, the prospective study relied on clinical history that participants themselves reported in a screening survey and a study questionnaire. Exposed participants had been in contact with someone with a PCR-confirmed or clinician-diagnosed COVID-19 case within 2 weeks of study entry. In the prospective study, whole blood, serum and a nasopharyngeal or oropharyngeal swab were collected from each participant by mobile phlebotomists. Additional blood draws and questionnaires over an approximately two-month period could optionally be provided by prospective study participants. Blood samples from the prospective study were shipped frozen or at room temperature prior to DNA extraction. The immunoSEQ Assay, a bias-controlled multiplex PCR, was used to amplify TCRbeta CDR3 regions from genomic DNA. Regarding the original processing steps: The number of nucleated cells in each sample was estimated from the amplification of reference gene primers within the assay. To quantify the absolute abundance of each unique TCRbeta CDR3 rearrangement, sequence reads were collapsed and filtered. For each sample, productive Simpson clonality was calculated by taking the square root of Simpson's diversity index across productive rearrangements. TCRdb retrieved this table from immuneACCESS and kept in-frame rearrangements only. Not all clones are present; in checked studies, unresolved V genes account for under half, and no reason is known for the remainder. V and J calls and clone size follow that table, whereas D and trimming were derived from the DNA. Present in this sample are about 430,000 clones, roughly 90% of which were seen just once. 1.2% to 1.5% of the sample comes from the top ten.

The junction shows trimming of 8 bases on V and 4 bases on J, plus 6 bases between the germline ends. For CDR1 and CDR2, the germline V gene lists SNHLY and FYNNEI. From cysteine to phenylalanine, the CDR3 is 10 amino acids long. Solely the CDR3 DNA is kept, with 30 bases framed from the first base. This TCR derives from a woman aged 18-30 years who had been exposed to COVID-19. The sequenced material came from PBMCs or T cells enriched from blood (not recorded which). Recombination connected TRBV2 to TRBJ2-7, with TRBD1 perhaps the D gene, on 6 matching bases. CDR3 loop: CASGQYEQYF. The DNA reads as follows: TGTGCCAGCGGACAGTACGAGCAGTACTTC. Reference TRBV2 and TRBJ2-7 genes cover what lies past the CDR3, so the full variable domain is EPEVTQTPSHQVTQMGQEVILRCVPISNHLYFYWYRQILGQKVEFLVSFYNNEISEKSEIFDDQFSVERPDGSNFTLKIRSTKLEDSAMYFCASGQYEQYFGPGTRLTVT.